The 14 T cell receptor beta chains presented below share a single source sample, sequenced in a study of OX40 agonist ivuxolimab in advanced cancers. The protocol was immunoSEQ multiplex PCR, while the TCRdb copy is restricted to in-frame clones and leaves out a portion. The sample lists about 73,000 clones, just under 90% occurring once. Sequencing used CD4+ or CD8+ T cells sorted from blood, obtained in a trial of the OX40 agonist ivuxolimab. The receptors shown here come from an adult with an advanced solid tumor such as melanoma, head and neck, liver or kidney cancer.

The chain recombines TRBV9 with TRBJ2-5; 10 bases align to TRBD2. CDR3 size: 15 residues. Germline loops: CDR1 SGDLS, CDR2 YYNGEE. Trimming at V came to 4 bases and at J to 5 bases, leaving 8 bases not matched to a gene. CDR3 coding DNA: TGTGCCAGCAGCCCTAGCGGGAGTTATAAGGAGACCCAGTACTTC. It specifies CASSPSGSYKETQYF. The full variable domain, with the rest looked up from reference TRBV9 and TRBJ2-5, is DSGVTQTPKHLITATGQRVTLRCSPRSGDLSVYWYQQSLDQGLQFLIQYYNGEERAKGNILERFSAQQFPDLHSELNLSSLELGDSALYFCASSPSGSYKETQYFGPGTRLLVL.

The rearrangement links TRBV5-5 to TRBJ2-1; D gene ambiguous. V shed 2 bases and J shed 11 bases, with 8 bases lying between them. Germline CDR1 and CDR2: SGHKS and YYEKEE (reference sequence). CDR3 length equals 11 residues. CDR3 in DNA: TGTGCCAGCAGCTTTCCCTCCAAGCAGTTCTTC. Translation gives CASSFPSKQFF.

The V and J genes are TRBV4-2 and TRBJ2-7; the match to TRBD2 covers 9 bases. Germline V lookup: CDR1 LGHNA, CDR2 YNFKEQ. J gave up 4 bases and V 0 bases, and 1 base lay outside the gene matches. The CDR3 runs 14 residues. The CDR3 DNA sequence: TGTGCCAGCAGCCAAGAACTAGCGGGTTACGAGCAGTACTTC. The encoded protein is CASSQELAGYEQYF.

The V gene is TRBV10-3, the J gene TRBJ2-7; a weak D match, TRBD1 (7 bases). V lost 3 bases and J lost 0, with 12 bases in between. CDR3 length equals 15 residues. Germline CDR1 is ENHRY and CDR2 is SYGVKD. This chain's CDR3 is CAISDQGGSSYEQYF. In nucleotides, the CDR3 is TGTGCCATCAGTGATCAGGGGGGTTCCTCCTACGAGCAGTACTTC.

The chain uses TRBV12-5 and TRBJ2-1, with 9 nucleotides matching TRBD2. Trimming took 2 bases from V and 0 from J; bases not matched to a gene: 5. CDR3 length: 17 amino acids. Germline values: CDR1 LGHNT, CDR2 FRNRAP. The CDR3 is CASGLQSSGISYNEQFF. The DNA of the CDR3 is TGTGCTAGTGGTTTGCAATCTAGCGGGATCTCCTACAATGAGCAGTTCTTC. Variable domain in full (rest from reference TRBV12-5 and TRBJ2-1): DARVTQTPRHKVTEMGQEVTMRCQPILGHNTVFWYRQTMMQGLELLAYFRNRAPLDDSGMPKDRFSAEMPDATLATLKIQPSEPRDSAVYFCASGLQSSGISYNEQFFGPGTRLTVL.

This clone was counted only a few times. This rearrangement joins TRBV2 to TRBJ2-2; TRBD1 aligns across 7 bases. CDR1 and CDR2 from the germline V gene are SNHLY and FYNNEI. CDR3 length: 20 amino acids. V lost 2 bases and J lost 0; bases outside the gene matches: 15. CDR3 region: CASSELGTVIDTSNTGELFF. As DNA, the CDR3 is TGTGCCAGCAGTGAACTGGGGACAGTGATCGACACTTCGAACACCGGGGAGCTGTTTTTT.

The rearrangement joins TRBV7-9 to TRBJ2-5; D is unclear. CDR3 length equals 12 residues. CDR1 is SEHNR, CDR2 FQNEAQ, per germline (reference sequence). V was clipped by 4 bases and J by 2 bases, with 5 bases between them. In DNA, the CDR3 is TGTGCCAGCAGCTCAGGACAAGAGACCCAGTACTTC. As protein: CASSSGQETQYF.

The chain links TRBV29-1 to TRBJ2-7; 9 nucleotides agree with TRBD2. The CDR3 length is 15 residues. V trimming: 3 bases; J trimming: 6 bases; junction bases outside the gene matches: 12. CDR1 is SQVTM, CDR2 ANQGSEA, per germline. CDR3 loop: CSVESRGGRALEQYF. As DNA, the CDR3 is TGCAGCGTTGAGAGTAGAGGCGGGAGGGCTCTCGAGCAGTACTTC.

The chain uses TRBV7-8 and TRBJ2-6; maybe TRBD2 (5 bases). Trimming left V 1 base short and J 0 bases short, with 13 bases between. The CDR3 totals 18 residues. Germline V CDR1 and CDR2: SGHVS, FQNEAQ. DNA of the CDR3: TGTGCCAGCAGCTTAGTCGGACTCGACTTCTCTGGGGCCAACGTCCTGACTTTC. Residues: CASSLVGLDFSGANVLTF. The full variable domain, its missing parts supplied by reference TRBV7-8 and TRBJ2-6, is GAGVSQSPRYKVAKRGQDVALRCDPISGHVSLFWYQQALGQGPEFLTYFQNEAQLDKSGLPSDRFFAERPEGSVSTLKIQRTQQEDSAVYLCASSLVGLDFSGANVLTFGAGSRLTVL.

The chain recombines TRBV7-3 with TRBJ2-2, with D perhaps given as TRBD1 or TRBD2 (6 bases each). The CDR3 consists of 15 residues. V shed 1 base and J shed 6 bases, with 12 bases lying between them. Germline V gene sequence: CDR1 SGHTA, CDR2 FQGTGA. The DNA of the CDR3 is TGTGCCAGCAGCTTAAGTGGGGGGCCGTCCGGGGAGCTGTTTTTT. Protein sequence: CASSLSGGPSGELFF.

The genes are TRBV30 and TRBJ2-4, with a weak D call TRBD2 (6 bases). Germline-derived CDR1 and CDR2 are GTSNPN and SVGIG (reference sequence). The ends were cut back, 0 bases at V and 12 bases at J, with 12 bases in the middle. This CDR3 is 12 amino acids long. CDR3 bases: TGTGCCTGGAGTGTAATCGGGAGCCATCAGTACTTC. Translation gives CAWSVIGSHQYF.

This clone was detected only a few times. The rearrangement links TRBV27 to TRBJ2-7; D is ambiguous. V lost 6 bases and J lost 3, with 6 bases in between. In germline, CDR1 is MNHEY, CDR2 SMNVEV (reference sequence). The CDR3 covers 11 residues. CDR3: CASRWVYEQYF. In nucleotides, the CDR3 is TGTGCCAGCAGGTGGGTCTACGAGCAGTACTTC.

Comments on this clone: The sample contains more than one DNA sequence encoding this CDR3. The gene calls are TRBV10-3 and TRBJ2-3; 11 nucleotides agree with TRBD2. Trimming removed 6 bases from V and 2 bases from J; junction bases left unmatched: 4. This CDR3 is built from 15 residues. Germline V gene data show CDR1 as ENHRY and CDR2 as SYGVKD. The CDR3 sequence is CAISQTSGNTDTQYF. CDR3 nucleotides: TGTGCCATCAGCCAGACTAGCGGGAACACAGATACGCAGTATTTT.

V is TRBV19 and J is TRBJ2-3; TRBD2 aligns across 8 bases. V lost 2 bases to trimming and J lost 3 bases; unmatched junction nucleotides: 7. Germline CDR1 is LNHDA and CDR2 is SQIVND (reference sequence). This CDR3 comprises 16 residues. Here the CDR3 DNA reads TGTGCCAGTAGTATAAGCGGGAGTGGGTTGACAGATACGCAGTATTTT. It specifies CASSISGSGLTDTQYF.